This T cell receptor beta chain was retrieved from a study of early T cells in non-severe SARS-CoV-2 infection. Whole-study findings and limits: Anti-spike CD8 specificities were favored by VDJdb matching, whose results missed private and CD4 specificities.

The CDR3 has 14 amino acids. The V end lost 0 bases, the J end lost 3 bases, and 9 bases lay between the germline ends. Per the germline V gene, CDR1 is SGDLS and CDR2 is YYNGEE. Individual cDNA molecules carried attached unique molecular identifiers. Each CDR3 protein is one row after TCRdb ran MiXCR on the 5' RACE reads. The table lists roughly 63,000 distinct CDR3 sequences, about 12% of them singletons. As for this clonotype: What it recognizes is unknown.

Sample: whole blood, taken at baseline. The origin of this receptor is an adult who was a healthcare worker with PCR-confirmed SARS-CoV-2 infection or an uninfected control (not recorded which). The donor label of this sample is uncertain. The chain links TRBV9 to TRBJ2-5; possibly TRBD2 for D (5 bases). CDR3 residues: CASSVDGIEETQYF. The DNA for the CDR3 is TGTGCCAGCAGCGTAGACGGGATCGAAGAGACCCAGTACTTC.